Shown below are 32 T cell receptor beta chains from a single sample sequenced in a study of CD8+CD57+ T cells in acquired aplastic anemia. The template used for profiling TCR beta VDJ and CDR3 was genomic DNA. TCRdb processed the reads anew with MiXCR; each CDR3 protein has one entry. The sample has 450,000 to 550,000 distinct CDR3 sequences; around 30% are singletons. Whoever was chosen for sequencing had shown CD8+CD57+ cell expansion by flow cytometry. Sequenced material: sorted CD4+, CD8+, or CD8+CD57+ T cells (not recorded which) from PBMCs. The receptors originated from a human donor with aplastic anemia.

This clonotype was counted a few times. The rearrangement joins TRBV6-1 to TRBJ2-7, with a possible D match to TRBD1 (6 bases). Germline values: CDR1 MNHNS, CDR2 SASEGT. This CDR3 spans 15 amino acids. V was shortened by 6 bases and J by 1 base, with 16 bases between the two germline ends. The CDR3 sequence is CASSPGPGQSYEQYF. In nucleotides, the CDR3 is TGTGCCAGCAGCCCGGGTCCGGGACAATCCTACGAGCAGTACTTC.

This clonotype was observed once. V gene TRBV6-2 or TRBV6-3 combines with J gene TRBJ1-5; D gene uncertain. The length of the CDR3 is 11 residues. CDR1 is MNHEY, CDR2 SVGEGT, per germline. The V end lost 8 bases, the J end lost 12 bases, and 14 bases lay between the germline ends. CDR3 region: CASRNLQNQHF. The CDR3 DNA follows: TGTGCCAGCCGAAACCTACAGAACCAGCATTTT.

The gene calls are TRBV7-2 and TRBJ2-5; TRBD2 might be the D (6 bases). CDR3 length: 14 amino acids. The germline gives CDR1 SGHTA, CDR2 FQGNSA. V lost 5 bases to trimming and J lost 7 bases, with 17 bases between them. CDR3 sequence (DNA): TGTGCCAGCAGCCCCGCTGGGGGGTGGGGGACCCAGTACTTC. Protein: CASSPAGGWGTQYF. Full variable domain (remainder filled in from reference TRBV7-2 and TRBJ2-5): GAGVSQSPSNKVTEKGKDVELRCDPISGHTALYWYRQSLGQGLEFLIYFQGNSAPDKSGLPSDRFSAERTGGSVSTLTIQRTQQEDSAVYLCASSPAGGWGTQYFGPGTRLLVL.

The J gene is TRBJ1-6, the V gene TRBV4-3, with D uncertain. The germline CDR1 and CDR2 sequences are LGHNA and YSLEER. This CDR3 contains 15 residues. V was shortened by 0 bases and J by 0 bases, with 3 bases between the two germline ends. The CDR3 DNA is TGCGCCAGCAGCCAAGAGCCCTCCTATAATTCACCCCTCCACTTT. Translated, it gives CASSQEPSYNSPLHF.

Note on this clonotype: A much more abundant neighbour one base away suggests this may be a read error. The chain couples TRBV7-6 to TRBJ1-2; D is undetermined. Looked up from germline, CDR1 is SGHVS and CDR2 is FNYEAQ. With 5 bases removed from V and 5 bases from J, the gap between germline ends came to 9 bases. CDR3 size: 12 residues. This chain's CDR3 is CASSQQFYGYTF. The CDR3 coding sequence is TGTGCCAGCAGCCAACAGTTTTATGGCTACACCTTC.

This clonotype was picked up many times. The rearrangement links TRBV9 to TRBJ1-3, with D unresolved. CDR1 is SGDLS and CDR2 is YYNGEE in the germline V gene. The CDR3 runs 14 residues. V lost 0 bases, J lost 2 bases, and 6 bases lay in between. The chain's CDR3 is CASSVGGTGNTIYF. As DNA, the CDR3 is TGTGCCAGCAGCGTAGGAGGGACTGGAAACACCATATATTTT.

The chain couples TRBV19 to TRBJ1-1; D call uncertain. Germline values: CDR1 LNHDA, CDR2 SQIVND (reference sequence). V lost 6 bases, J lost 1 base, and 9 bases lay in between. The CDR3 is made up of 13 amino acids. CDR3 in DNA: TGTGCCAGTAGGAACCAAGGGAACACTGAAGCTTTCTTT. It encodes CASRNQGNTEAFF.

This clonotype was counted ten times or more. The gene calls are TRBV6-5 and TRBJ1-2, with 7 bases that match TRBD1. The CDR3 has 15 residues. Looked up from germline, CDR1 is MNHEY and CDR2 is SVGAGI. V lost 2 bases and J lost 9; bases outside the gene matches: 12. As DNA, the CDR3 is TGTGCCAGCAGTTACACCGGGACAGATCGATCTCGCTACACCTTC. It yields the protein CASSYTGTDRSRYTF.

This clonotype occurred a few times. The chain has TRBV15 and TRBJ1-2; 7 nucleotides agree with TRBD1. Germline CDR1 LNHNV, CDR2 YYDKDF (reference sequence). The CDR3 totals 12 residues. Unmatched junction bases numbered 4, after V lost 8 bases and J lost 4 bases. The CDR3 here is CATGSGGYGYTF. The CDR3 DNA reads TGTGCCACCGGCTCAGGGGGCTATGGCTACACCTTC. The whole variable domain, remainder taken from reference TRBV15 and TRBJ1-2, is DAMVIQNPRYQVTQFGKPVTLSCSQTLNHNVMYWYQQKSSQAPKLLFHYYDKDFNNEADTPDNFQSRRPNTSFCFLDIRSPGLGDTAMYLCATGSGGYGYTFGSGTRLTVV.

This clonotype was detected many times. The rearrangement joins TRBV20-1 to TRBJ1-3; the D gene is possibly TRBD1 (5 bases). The CDR3 is 13 residues long. Germline V gene data show CDR1 as DFQATT and CDR2 as SNEGSKA (reference sequence). Trimming shortened V by 5 bases and J by 4 bases, and 12 bases separated the two germline ends. As DNA, the CDR3 is TGCAGTGCTTGGACACGGAACGGAAACACCATATATTTT. The encoded protein is CSAWTRNGNTIYF.

This clonotype was observed at least ten times. The chain employs TRBV20-1 and TRBJ1-1, with D hard to call. Germline loops: CDR1 DFQATT, CDR2 SNEGSKA (reference sequence). This CDR3 has 11 amino acids. Trimming took off 1 base at V and 4 bases at J, with 4 bases between the two ends. In DNA, the CDR3 is TGCAGTGCTAGAGTAGGCACTGAAGCTTTCTTT. As protein: CSARVGTEAFF.

This clonotype was observed many times. J is TRBJ1-2 and V is TRBV19; no definite D call. Trimming cost V 3 bases and J 2 bases, with 7 bases left between them. This CDR3 contains 13 residues. The germline CDR1 and CDR2 sequences are LNHDA and SQIVND (reference sequence). The CDR3 bases are TGTGCCAGTAGTATTCTCGCGAACTATGGCTACACCTTC. Amino acids: CASSILANYGYTF.

CDR3 sequence reads: CASSLATGGATF. The CDR3 coding sequence is TGTGCCAGCAGCTTAGCGACGGGCGGGGCCACCTTC. The gene calls are TRBV7-2 and TRBJ1-2; weak D call: TRBD1 (5 bases). The germline V and J ends were trimmed by 0 bases and 13 bases, with 12 bases remaining between them. The CDR3 extends over 12 amino acids. Germline V gene data show CDR1 as SGHTA and CDR2 as FQGNSA.

This sequence joins TRBV27 and TRBJ1-2, with D possibly matching TRBD1 (5 bases). V lost 1 base and J lost 8, with 11 bases in between. Germline V lookup: CDR1 MNHEY, CDR2 SMNVEV (reference sequence). The CDR3 has 13 amino acids. CDR3: CASSLFGGVGYTF. The CDR3 DNA follows: TGTGCCAGCAGTTTATTTGGGGGGGTGGGCTACACCTTC.

J is TRBJ2-1 and V is TRBV13; weak D call: TRBD1 (6 bases). The germline V gene encodes CDR1 PRHDT and CDR2 FYEKMQ (reference sequence). Trimming left V 6 bases short and J 4 bases short, with 22 bases between. The CDR3 has 17 amino acids. CDR3 nucleotide sequence: TGTGCCAGCAGTTTCGAGACAGGTAATGGGGGTTACAATGAGCAGTTCTTC. Translating it yields CASSFETGNGGYNEQFF.

This clonotype was counted many times. The chain uses TRBV7-9 and TRBJ1-6; no clear D gene. From germline, CDR1 is SEHNR and CDR2 FQNEAQ (reference sequence). The CDR3 spans 14 residues. V was cut by 5 bases and J by 8 bases, with 13 bases left in between. CDR3 sequence: CASSLGYGDSPLHF. The CDR3 coding sequence is TGTGCCAGCAGCCTAGGATACGGGGATTCACCCCTCCACTTT.

This clonotype came up many times. V is TRBV24-1 and J is TRBJ2-6; D perhaps matches TRBD2 (6 bases). There are 16 residues in the CDR3. Trimming cost V 3 bases and J 4 bases, with 12 bases left between them. Germline V gene sequence: CDR1 KGHDR, CDR2 SFDVKD. The CDR3 reads CATSDGRGYGANVLTF. The CDR3 nucleotides are TGTGCCACCAGTGATGGCCGGGGGTACGGGGCCAACGTCCTGACTTTC.

In nucleotides, the CDR3 is TGCGCCAGCAGCTCCATGGGCCTCCAGGCTGTGAGCACAGATACGCAGTATTTT. Translation gives CASSSMGLQAVSTDTQYF. This sequence joins TRBV5-1 and TRBJ2-3; D gene uncertain. Germline lookup yields CDR1 SGHRS and CDR2 YFSETQ. The CDR3 is 18 amino acids. With 3 bases removed from V and 0 bases from J, the gap between germline ends came to 20 bases. The entire variable domain, with the rest obtained from reference TRBV5-1 and TRBJ2-3, is as follows: KAGVTQTPRYLIKTRGQQVTLSCSPISGHRSVSWYQQTPGQGLQFLFEYFSETQRNKGNFPGRFSGRQFSNSRSEMNVSTLELGDSALYLCASSSMGLQAVSTDTQYFGPGTRLTVL.

In its sample, this clonotype was seen once. The chain links TRBV20-1 to TRBJ2-1, with unresolved D. Germline assignment: CDR1 DFQATT and CDR2 SNEGSKA (reference sequence). The CDR3 runs to 11 residues. Deletions cut 6 bases from V and 7 bases from J, with 10 bases between. CDR3 amino acids: CSAAQGNEQFF. The CDR3 coding sequence is TGCAGTGCAGCCCAAGGGAATGAGCAGTTCTTC.

This clonotype appeared a single time. This may be a read error: a much more frequent sequence differs by one nucleotide. This chain links TRBV20-1 with TRBJ1-1; no clear D. The CDR3 extends over 11 amino acids. Trimming removed 5 bases at V and 0 bases at J, with 4 bases between. Germline assignment: CDR1 DFQATT and CDR2 SNEGSKA (reference sequence). CDR3 in amino acids: CSACVNTEAFF. The CDR3 region has the DNA TGCAGTGCTTGCGTGAACACTGAAGCTTTCTTT.

J is TRBJ2-1 and V is TRBV9; 7 bases fit TRBD2. The CDR3 loop spans 18 amino acids. Unmatched junction bases numbered 15, after V lost 0 bases and J lost 6 bases. CDR1 SGDLS and CDR2 YYNGEE come from the germline V gene. The CDR3 DNA is TGTGCCAGCAGCGTAGGGTCAGGATGGGGCGGGAGTCTCAATGAGCAGTTCTTC. It specifies CASSVGSGWGGSLNEQFF.

This chain joins TRBV11-1 and TRBJ2-1; 9 bases line up with TRBD1. The CDR3 totals 14 residues. The trim removed 6 bases at V and 3 bases at J, leaving 3 bases unmatched. Germline CDR1 is SGHAT and CDR2 is FQDESV (reference sequence). The CDR3 nucleotides are TGTGCCAGCAGTGACAGGGGGAACTACAATGAGCAGTTCTTC. It codes for CASSDRGNYNEQFF.

Written as DNA, the CDR3 is TGTGCCAGCAGCCTTAACAGGGGCAATCAGCCCCAGCATTTT. Translation: CASSLNRGNQPQHF. The chain couples TRBV4-2 to TRBJ1-5, with D possibly TRBD1 on 6 matching bases. The V and J ends lost 4 bases and 2 bases respectively, with 9 bases between them. The CDR3 covers 14 residues. The germline V gene encodes CDR1 LGHNA and CDR2 YNFKEQ.

This clonotype showed up many times. V and J are TRBV14 and TRBJ1-5; D gene uncertain. V shed 0 bases and J shed 7 bases, with 10 bases lying between them. CDR3 length: 14 amino acids. The V gene's germline CDR1 is SGHDN and CDR2 FVKESK. CDR3 residues: CASSQEGSGQPQHF. For the CDR3, the DNA is TGTGCCAGCAGCCAAGAAGGGTCGGGGCAGCCCCAGCATTTT.

The chain couples TRBV5-1 to TRBJ1-1, with 9 bases fitting TRBD1. The CDR3 is 14 residues long. CDR1 and CDR2 (germline): SGHRS, YFSETQ. The junction had 4 bases not matched to a gene; V was cut back by 5 bases and J by 2 bases. The DNA of the CDR3 is TGCGCCAGCAGGACAGGGGGGACTAACACTGAAGCTTTCTTT. Amino acids: CASRTGGTNTEAFF.

The rearrangement links TRBV27 to TRBJ1-6, with D maybe TRBD1 (6 bases). The CDR3 covers 14 residues. Trimming removed 2 bases from V and 7 bases from J, with 9 bases in between. Germline-derived CDR1 and CDR2 are MNHEY and SMNVEV (reference sequence). The CDR3: CASSLTGLNSPLHF. CDR3 in DNA: TGTGCCAGCAGTTTAACAGGGCTGAATTCACCCCTCCACTTT.

This clonotype was counted a few times. The rearrangement joins TRBV6-1 to TRBJ1-1; a possible D gene is TRBD1 (5 bases). This CDR3 contains 15 residues. Germline lookup yields CDR1 MNHNS and CDR2 SASEGT. V lost 5 bases and J lost 1, with 14 bases in between. The CDR3 DNA reads TGTGCCAGCAGTCGATCCGGGACGGCGAACACTGAAGCTTTCTTT. This gives the protein CASSRSGTANTEAFF.

The J gene is TRBJ2-2, the V gene TRBV7-3, with D possibly TRBD2 on 5 matching bases. The germline gives CDR1 SGHTA, CDR2 FQGTGA. The V end lost 5 bases, the J end lost 2 bases, and 12 bases lay between the germline ends. This CDR3 contains 15 residues. CDR3 sequence reads: CASSQPGVNTGELFF. In nucleotides, the CDR3 is TGTGCCAGCAGCCAACCCGGGGTAAACACCGGGGAGCTGTTTTTT.

There are many counts of this clonotype. The chain has TRBV10-3 and TRBJ1-1; D is possibly TRBD1 (5 bases). CDR3 size: 13 residues. Germline CDR1 ENHRY, CDR2 SYGVKD. V lost 4 bases and J lost 1, with 7 bases in between. The CDR3 DNA sequence: TGTGCCATCAGTGGAACAGGGAACACTGAAGCTTTCTTT. Amino acids: CAISGTGNTEAFF.

There are many counts of this clonotype. V gene TRBV20-1 combines with J gene TRBJ2-7, with 9 positions matching TRBD2. V was pared by 6 bases and J by 2 bases, with 8 bases of the junction left unmatched. Germline V gene data show CDR1 as DFQATT and CDR2 as SNEGSKA (reference sequence). This CDR3 region has 14 residues. For the CDR3, the DNA is TGCAGTGCCCGCGGGAGGGCCGATCCCTACGAGCAGTACTTC. It translates to CSARGRADPYEQYF.

The table lists this clonotype with a few counts. The chain combines TRBV20-1 with TRBJ2-7, with TRBD2 matching over 10 bases. With V trimmed by 3 bases and J by 4 bases, 6 bases remained unmatched. CDR1 is DFQATT and CDR2 is SNEGSKA in the germline V gene (reference sequence). The CDR3 is 14 residues long. The CDR3 is CSASERGGLYEQYF. The CDR3 nucleotides are TGCAGTGCTAGCGAGCGGGGGGGCCTGTACGAGCAGTACTTC.

This chain uses TRBV10-2 with TRBJ2-1; 9 positions match TRBD1. Germline CDR1 reads WSHSY; CDR2 reads SAAADI. There are 17 residues in the CDR3. V was clipped by 8 bases and J by 7 bases; unmatched bases: 18. The CDR3 DNA is TGCGCCAGCGGGTACCAAGTACCGGGACAGGGACATAATGAGCAGTTCTTC. Protein sequence: CASGYQVPGQGHNEQFF.